This T cell receptor (beta chain) came from a study of beta chain features in type 1 diabetes (dated by TCRdb to between 2018 and 2020). With respect to the entire study: Mean age, gender distribution, total cell number and subset yield were not different between patients and healthy donors. A total of 107,917,701 sorted cells were examined across all samples, and RNA yield correlated strongly with the number of cells per subset. The study compared TCRB repertoires of sorted circulating CD4+ T cell subsets between recently diagnosed type 1 diabetes patients and matched healthy donors. Naive and central memory subsets were obtained from all 30 or so donors, but regulatory and stem cell-like memory subsets were isolated from only 8 patients and 8 healthy donors.

What the work shows at the level of the full study, not this receptor alone: Patients with type 1 diabetes made fewer insertions and deleted more nucleotides at VDJ recombination sites, implying thymic rearrangement abnormalities. Because cDNA was sequenced instead of genomic DNA, activated cells with high expression could be over-represented, although the groups did not differ in activation or CD3 levels. PCR may preferentially amplify shorter templates, but because patient and control samples were amplified and corrected together, any resulting skew would affect both groups equally. Because the HLA sub-analyses included only small numbers of individuals, any influence of HLA type on TCRB rearrangement was left unresolved. Naive, central memory and regulatory TCRB repertoires appeared more similar among patients than among healthy donors. Type 1 diabetes patients showed a moderate but significant shortening of TCRB CDR3 length in all four CD4+ subsets.

Notes on this clone: Its target antigen remains unknown. Within one base of it there is no much larger clone, and no base qualities were kept.

Each donor gave one peripheral blood draw, averaging approximately 0.11 L, which was collected into heparinised tubes. Using a panel that included CD45RO, CCR7, CD25, CD127, CD95 and CD27, naive, central memory, regulatory and stem cell-like memory CD4+ T cells were sorted on a BD FACSAria II. Purity was above 95% for every sorted population. Right away, PBMCs were isolated by Lymphoprep density gradient centrifugation and were stained directly, with no culture step. To minimize batch effects, samples were stained and sorted in pairs, one healthy donor with one patient per experiment. CDR1 and CDR2, per the germline V gene (reference sequence), are SEHNR and FQNEAQ. At the junction V is shortened by 5 bases and J by 5 bases; bases outside the gene matches: 7. Measured from the cysteine to the phenylalanine, the CDR3 is 14 residues long. CDR3 DNA is the only sequence kept; it has 42 bases, read in frame from the first base.

The entire isolated RNA was reverse transcribed using the High Capacity cDNA Reverse Transcription Kit, and thus expressed TCRB transcripts were sequenced. Naive, central memory and regulatory T cell samples underwent deep immunoSEQ sequencing, averaging approximately 3.5 million total reads per sample. Sorted cells were lysed in RLT buffer, and RNA was extracted using DNase-treated RNeasy Micro or Mini kits according to cell number. Each cell subset was processed on its own to prevent cross-contamination, while patient and healthy donor samples were processed together. TCRB sequences were amplified from cDNA with the immunoSEQ multiplex PCR, producing 87-bp fragments spanning the CDR3 region. Amplicons were sequenced on the Illumina HiSeq platform. On the study's bioinformatics: Synthetic template baselines were used to correct PCR bias computationally, reads within Hamming distance 2 were collapsed, and singletons that could not be merged were discarded. Reads were aligned against IMGT to assign V, D and J genes, CDR3 length and insertions or deletions at six rearrangement sites. Within each subset, clonotype counts were normalized to sorted cell number, after which true diversity and Gini coefficients were computed with the tcR R package. Repertoire sharing was quantified using the overlap coefficient calculated on TCRB nucleotide sequences. As a proxy for the pre-selection repertoire, out-of-frame TCRB sequences from naive cells were analyzed. This immuneACCESS table, as held by TCRdb, lists in-frame sequences with V and J called but not all clones. Of the missing ones, under half trace to an unresolved V gene in checked studies; the others have no known cause. D and trimming were read from the DNA, whereas the V and J calls and clone size are those reported in that table. Counted in this sample were 630,000 or so clones; about an eighth of them appeared once. The ten largest account for nearly 0.04% of the sample.

The V gene is TRBV7-9 and the J gene is TRBJ2-7; 9 bases in between match TRBD2. The specimen was naive CD4+ T cells from blood. The cell subset or site label for this specimen denotes: true naive CD4+ T cells. The receptor's source is a man aged 18 to 30 with type 1 diabetes. The DNA sequence is given as TGTGCCAGCAGCCCACTTAGCGGGAGTAACGAGCAGTACTTC. This sequence encodes CASSPLSGSNEQYF.